One sample yielded the 10 T cell receptor beta chains listed below, sequenced in a study of shared clonotypes between healthy human individuals. Terminally differentiated effector memory CD45RA+ cells were excluded by CCR7 positive selection of CD45RO-negative cells. Repertoires were generated with immunoSEQ multiplex PCR, while TCRdb's copy carries only in-frame clones and drops some. The sample carries about 820,000 clones, nearly 95% recorded once. Specimen: naive CD8+ T cells sorted from blood. All receptors come from a man under 40 in good health.

The chain joins TRBV10-3 to TRBJ2-1; D is perhaps TRBD1 (6 bases). The germline gives CDR1 ENHRY, CDR2 SYGVKD. Trimming pared 3 bases from V and 3 bases from J, leaving 12 bases between. The CDR3 spans 15 residues. The CDR3 coding sequence is TGTGCCATCAGTGAAGGGGGATCGGGCTACAATGAGCAGTTCTTC. Translating it yields CAISEGGSGYNEQFF.

This clone was seen once. The V call is TRBV28, the J call TRBJ2-3; 9 nucleotides match TRBD2. The J segment lost 2 bases and the V segment lost 2 bases, leaving 5 bases of the junction unmatched. This CDR3 comprises 16 residues. The germline CDR1 and CDR2 sequences are MDHEN and SYDVKM. In nucleotides, the CDR3 is TGTGCCAGCAGTTTAGTGCTAGCGGGAAACACAGATACGCAGTATTTT. This gives the protein CASSLVLAGNTDTQYF.

The genes are TRBV7-8 and TRBJ2-1, with TRBD2 as a possible D gene (5 bases). The length of the CDR3 is 13 residues. The germline V and J ends were trimmed by 5 bases and 8 bases, with 13 bases remaining between them. Per germline, CDR1 SGHVS and CDR2 FQNEAQ. CDR3 nucleotide sequence: TGTGCCAGCAGCGAACGGGGTTTCGATGAGCAGTTCTTC. Protein: CASSERGFDEQFF.

The chain carries TRBV4-2 and TRBJ2-7, with 10 bases identical to TRBD2. The CDR3 runs 18 residues. Germline V lookup: CDR1 LGHNA, CDR2 YNFKEQ. Trimming at V came to 0 bases and at J to 4 bases, leaving 12 bases not matched to a gene. DNA of the CDR3: TGTGCCAGCAGCCAAGACGGCCTAGCGGGAGAATTAGCGTACGAGCAGTACTTC. Translated: CASSQDGLAGELAYEQYF.

The V gene is TRBV5-1, the J gene TRBJ2-3; maybe TRBD1 (5 bases). Germline V gene sequence: CDR1 SGHRS, CDR2 YFSETQ. CDR3 length equals 17 residues. Trimming removed 2 bases from V and 4 bases from J, with 20 bases in between. The CDR3 loop reads CASSLNTPWGSSDTQYF. DNA of the CDR3: TGCGCCAGCAGCTTAAATACCCCATGGGGCTCCTCAGATACGCAGTATTTT.

V is TRBV13 and J is TRBJ2-7; 10 bases are a match to TRBD2. The ends lost 0 bases at V and 6 bases at J; junction bases unmatched: 8. The CDR3 is 16 residues long. In germline, CDR1 is PRHDT, CDR2 FYEKMQ (reference sequence). The CDR3 bases are TGTGCCAGCAGCTTAGGGCTAGCGGGAGCCCTCGGCGAGCAGTACTTC. It codes for CASSLGLAGALGEQYF.

The genes are TRBV25-1 and TRBJ1-1; a possible D gene is TRBD1 (5 bases). V was shortened by 1 base and J by 0 bases, with 9 bases between the two germline ends. Germline CDR1 MGHDK, CDR2 SYGVNS. The length of the CDR3 is 15 residues. CDR3: CASSELQGVNTEAFF. CDR3 nucleotides: TGTGCCAGCAGTGAATTGCAGGGCGTGAACACTGAAGCTTTCTTT.

The chain couples TRBV7-2 to TRBJ1-2, with TRBD1 matching over 10 bases. CDR1 is SGHTA and CDR2 is FQGNSA in the germline V gene. With V trimmed by 4 bases and J by 10 bases, 18 bases remained unmatched. CDR3 length: 17 amino acids. CDR3 loop: CASSSNTNRQGALIYTF. The CDR3 nucleotides are TGTGCCAGCAGCTCTAATACGAATCGACAGGGGGCGCTGATCTACACCTTC.

V and J are TRBV6-6 and TRBJ1-4; 8 bases agree with TRBD1. V lost 4 bases to trimming and J lost 11 bases; unmatched junction nucleotides: 12. The germline gives CDR1 MNHNY, CDR2 SVGAGI (reference sequence). The CDR3 is 15 residues long. DNA for the CDR3: TGTGCCAGCAGTTTTTCCCGGGAACAGGGGGAGAAACTGTTTTTT. This encodes CASSFSREQGEKLFF.

V usage is TRBV4-1 and J usage is TRBJ2-3; weak D call: TRBD2 (5 bases). The CDR3 is 16 amino acids. Germline V gene sequence: CDR1 MGHRA, CDR2 YSYEKL. The V gene lost 4 bases and the J gene lost 2 bases, with 16 bases spanning the gap. The CDR3 region has the DNA TGCGCCAGCAGCCCCCGAGGAGCGGAGTCCACAGATACGCAGTATTTT. Translating it yields CASSPRGAESTDTQYF.